These 20 T cell receptor beta chains were sequenced from one sample in a study of cytomegalovirus exposure and HLA in healthy donors. Sequencing used immunoSEQ multiplex PCR; TCRdb keeps in-frame clones, though not all of them. The sample comprises some 160,000 clones, more than 75% of which are singletons, and just under 3% rests with the top ten. The specimen sequenced was PBMCs. These receptors all come from a young man in good health and CMV-seronegative.

The rearrangement uses TRBV7-8 and TRBJ2-1, with 7 bases matching TRBD2. Germline CDR1 is SGHVS and CDR2 is FQNEAQ. The V and J ends lost 2 bases and 3 bases, in that order; junction bases with no gene match: 4. The CDR3 runs 15 residues. CDR3 amino acids: CASSLSPSGYNEQFF. CDR3 bases: TGTGCCAGCAGCTTATCTCCTAGCGGCTACAATGAGCAGTTCTTC.

V usage is TRBV6-1 and J usage is TRBJ2-1; D is perhaps TRBD1 (6 bases). This CDR3 comprises 15 residues. Germline CDR1 MNHNS, CDR2 SASEGT. Trimming took off 8 bases at V and 0 bases at J, with 14 bases between the two ends. This chain's CDR3 is CASLIGQSSYNEQFF. CDR3 sequence (DNA): TGTGCCAGCCTTATTGGACAGAGCTCCTACAATGAGCAGTTCTTC.

This clone was found once. V and J are TRBV7-9 and TRBJ2-1; 7 nucleotides agree with TRBD1. Trimming at V came to 8 bases and at J to 5 bases, leaving 9 bases not matched to a gene. This CDR3 has 14 residues. CDR1 and CDR2 from the germline V gene are SEHNR and FQNEAQ (reference sequence). The CDR3 region is CASQQGGPHNEQFF. The CDR3 DNA follows: TGTGCCAGCCAGCAAGGGGGCCCCCACAATGAGCAGTTCTTC.

The V gene is TRBV20-1, the J gene TRBJ1-2; D is uncertain. CDR1 is DFQATT and CDR2 is SNEGSKA in the germline V gene (reference sequence). This CDR3 region has 11 residues. In DNA, the CDR3 is TGCAGGTTCTCAGGAAACTATGGCTACACCTTC. Translating gives CRFSGNYGYTF.

The rearrangement links TRBV25-1 to TRBJ1-1; a possible D gene is TRBD1 (5 bases). The CDR3 runs 14 residues. Trimming took off 7 bases at V and 4 bases at J, with 16 bases between the two ends. In germline, CDR1 is MGHDK, CDR2 SYGVNS. The CDR3 DNA reads TGTGCCAGCACCAGACAGTCCAGTAGCACTGAAGCTTTCTTT. Translated: CASTRQSSSTEAFF.

V is TRBV28 and J is TRBJ1-5; TRBD1 aligns across 10 bases. This CDR3 contains 20 residues. The germline V gene encodes CDR1 MDHEN and CDR2 SYDVKM. Trimming took 1 base from V and 6 from J; bases not matched to a gene: 18. CDR3 bases: TGTGCCAGCAGTTTATTCTCCCCTGGGACAGGGGAGGTAAGCGGTCAGCCCCAGCATTTT. Protein sequence: CASSLFSPGTGEVSGQPQHF. The full variable domain, rest sourced from reference TRBV28 and TRBJ1-5, is DVKVTQSSRYLVKRTGEKVFLECVQDMDHENMFWYRQDPGLGLRLIYFSYDVKMKEKGDIPEGYSVSREKKERFSLILESASTNQTSMYLCASSLFSPGTGEVSGQPQHFGDGTRLSIL.

V gene TRBV7-6 combines with J gene TRBJ1-1, with D unclear. The CDR3 totals 18 residues. The V and J ends lost 0 bases and 1 base respectively, with 18 bases between them. From germline, CDR1 is SGHVS and CDR2 FNYEAQ. The CDR3 protein is CASSLAGGSKGTNTEAFF. DNA for the CDR3: TGTGCCAGCAGCTTAGCTGGCGGGTCCAAGGGAACGAACACTGAAGCTTTCTTT.

The rearrangement joins TRBV6-6 to TRBJ1-6; 7 positions match TRBD1. The CDR3 sequence is 15 residues long. Germline values: CDR1 MNHNY, CDR2 SVGAGI (reference sequence). V shed 4 bases, J shed 5 bases, and the junction held 5 bases outside the gene matches. CDR3 bases: TGTGCCAGCAGTTCAGCAGGACAGGATAATTCACCCCTCCACTTT. Translation: CASSSAGQDNSPLHF.

The rearrangement links TRBV18 to TRBJ1-5; 9 nucleotides line up with TRBD1. The V and J ends lost 3 bases and 3 bases, in that order; junction bases with no gene match: 3. The CDR3 has 15 residues. Germline CDR1 and CDR2: KGHSH and LQKENI. The CDR3 nucleotides read TGTGCCAGCTCACCCGGGACAGGGAACAATCAGCCCCAGCATTTT. Amino acid sequence: CASSPGTGNNQPQHF.

V gene TRBV5-1 combines with J gene TRBJ1-1, with 7 nucleotides matching TRBD1. Looked up from germline, CDR1 is SGHRS and CDR2 is YFSETQ. V lost 5 bases and J lost 2; bases outside the gene matches: 6. The CDR3 extends over 14 amino acids. The DNA for the CDR3 is TGCGCCAGCAGATTTACAGGGGCCAACACTGAAGCTTTCTTT. As protein: CASRFTGANTEAFF.

The rearrangement uses TRBV15 and TRBJ2-5; 8 nucleotides line up with TRBD1. This CDR3 region has 14 residues. Germline V gives CDR1 LNHNV, CDR2 YYDKDF (reference sequence). J gave up 3 bases and V 9 bases, and 9 bases lay outside the gene matches. The DNA of the CDR3 is TGTGCCACTAGCTCTGACAGGGGAAAAGAGACCCAGTACTTC. Protein product: CATSSDRGKETQYF.

The V gene is TRBV19, the J gene TRBJ2-1; 10 bases align to TRBD1. The germline CDR1 and CDR2 sequences are LNHDA and SQIVND (reference sequence). V shed 5 bases and J 6 bases; nucleotides not matched to a gene: 7. The CDR3 sequence is 15 residues long. CDR3 DNA: TGTGCCAGTAGTTTGGGACAGGGGAGCTTCAATGAGCAGTTCTTC. The encoded protein is CASSLGQGSFNEQFF.

The rearrangement joins TRBV19 to TRBJ2-5, with 8 positions matching TRBD2. The junction had 14 bases not matched to a gene; V was cut back by 9 bases and J by 5 bases. The CDR3 is 15 residues long. Germline V gene sequence: CDR1 LNHDA, CDR2 SQIVND (reference sequence). The CDR3 sequence: CASRAGLGTWETQYF. The CDR3 DNA is TGTGCCAGCCGTGCGGGACTAGGGACCTGGGAGACCCAGTACTTC.

The genes are TRBV7-9 and TRBJ1-1, with 8 bases matching TRBD1. The CDR3 runs to 15 residues. V gave up 5 bases and J gave up 0 bases; unmatched junction bases: 5. In germline, CDR1 is SEHNR, CDR2 FQNEAQ (reference sequence). CDR3 region: CASSTRDRLNTEAFF. The CDR3 nucleotides read TGTGCCAGCAGCACAAGGGACAGGCTGAACACTGAAGCTTTCTTT.

This clone was seen more than once but under ten times. V gene TRBV28 combines with J gene TRBJ2-5; the D gene is possibly TRBD1 (6 bases). This CDR3 spans 16 amino acids. Germline CDR1 and CDR2: MDHEN and SYDVKM. The V end lost 3 bases, the J end lost 3 bases, and 17 bases lay between the germline ends. The CDR3 sequence: CASSFALETGEETQYF. Here the CDR3 DNA reads TGTGCCAGCAGTTTTGCCCTAGAGACAGGCGAAGAGACCCAGTACTTC.

CDR3: CASSYDRVGNTIYF. In nucleotides, the CDR3 is TGTGCCAGCAGCTACGACAGGGTAGGAAACACCATATATTTT. This sequence joins TRBV11-2 and TRBJ1-3, with 7 bases aligning to TRBD1. CDR1 SGHAT and CDR2 FQNNGV come from the germline V gene. There are 14 residues in the CDR3. V dropped 4 bases and J dropped 4; count of bases not matched to a gene: 4.

The V and J genes are TRBV5-1 and TRBJ1-6, with 7 bases identical to TRBD1. CDR1 SGHRS and CDR2 YFSETQ come from the germline V gene. Trimming at V came to 4 bases and at J to 7 bases, leaving 11 bases not matched to a gene. There are 16 residues in the CDR3. The CDR3 sequence is CASSRGTAPSNSPLHF. The DNA of the CDR3 is TGCGCCAGCAGCCGTGGGACAGCTCCATCGAATTCACCCCTCCACTTT.

J is TRBJ1-2 and V is TRBV10-3; 8 nucleotides align to TRBD1. Germline V gene data show CDR1 as ENHRY and CDR2 as SYGVKD. CDR3 length: 13 amino acids. V dropped 9 bases and J dropped 3; count of bases not matched to a gene: 6. The CDR3 nucleotides are TGTGCCATTCCTACAGGGGGGGACTATGGCTACACCTTC. Translated: CAIPTGGDYGYTF.

This rearrangement joins TRBV11-2 to TRBJ2-1, with D hard to call. V was clipped by 4 bases and J by 0 bases, with 10 bases between them. Germline V CDR1 and CDR2: SGHAT, FQNNGV. The CDR3 runs 15 residues. This CDR3 reads CASSSRLISYNEQFF. The CDR3 DNA reads TGTGCCAGCAGCTCCAGACTGATCTCCTACAATGAGCAGTTCTTC. Complete variable domain (other parts from reference TRBV11-2 and TRBJ2-1): EAGVAQSPRYKIIEKRQSVAFWCNPISGHATLYWYQQILGQGPKLLIQFQNNGVVDDSQLPKDRFSAERLKGVDSTLKIQPAKLEDSAVYLCASSSRLISYNEQFFGPGTRLTVL.

The chain joins TRBV13 to TRBJ2-7, with 7 bases lining up with TRBD1. The germline gives CDR1 PRHDT, CDR2 FYEKMQ (reference sequence). The CDR3 has 14 residues. V shed 2 bases and J 2 bases; nucleotides not matched to a gene: 3. CDR3 nucleotide sequence: TGTGCCAGCAGCTTAAACAGGGGTCCCTACGAGCAGTACTTC. Translated, it gives CASSLNRGPYEQYF. The full variable domain, rest sourced from reference TRBV13 and TRBJ2-7, is AAGVIQSPRHLIKEKRETATLKCYPIPRHDTVYWYQQGPGQDPQFLISFYEKMQSDKGSIPDRFSAQQFSDYHSELNMSSLELGDSALYFCASSLNRGPYEQYFGPGTRLTVT.